The following is a T cell receptor beta chain sequence with its context. TCRdb ran MiXCR on the 5' RACE reads and lists one entry per CDR3 protein. Here the sample spans around 50,000 distinct CDR3 sequences, 28% being singletons. J gave up 5 bases and V 5 bases, and 8 bases lay outside the gene matches. CDR1 and CDR2 from the germline V gene are SGHTA and FQGNSA. The CDR3 loop spans 14 amino acids. The sample was tumor-infiltrating memory CD4+ T cells sorted from the breast tumor. Subset meaning: memory CD4+ T cells, CD4+CD45RO+CD25-. This rearrangement joins TRBV7-2 to TRBJ1-1; 7 bases match TRBD1. The clonotype was recovered from a female donor with breast cancer. The CDR3 is CASSPQGGRTEAFF. CDR3 bases: TGTGCCAGCAGCCCCCAGGGGGGGAGGACTGAAGCTTTCTTT.